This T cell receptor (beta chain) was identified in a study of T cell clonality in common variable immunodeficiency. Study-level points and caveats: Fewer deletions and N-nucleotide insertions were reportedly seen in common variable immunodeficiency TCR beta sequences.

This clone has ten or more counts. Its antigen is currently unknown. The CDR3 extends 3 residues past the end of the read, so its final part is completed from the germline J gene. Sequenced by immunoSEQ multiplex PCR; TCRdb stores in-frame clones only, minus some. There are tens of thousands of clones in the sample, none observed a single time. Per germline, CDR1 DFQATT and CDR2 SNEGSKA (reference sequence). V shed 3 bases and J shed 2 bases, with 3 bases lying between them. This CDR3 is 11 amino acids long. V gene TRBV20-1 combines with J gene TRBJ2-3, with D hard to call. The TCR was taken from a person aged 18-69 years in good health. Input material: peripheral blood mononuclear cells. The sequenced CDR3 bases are TGCAGTGCTAGTTACACAGATACG. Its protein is CSASYTDT. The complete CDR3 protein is CSASYTDTQYF.